What follows describes a single T cell receptor beta chain. What it binds is not known. This entry comes from a study of CD8 T cells in ankylosing spondylitis. The CDR3 extends over 17 amino acids. The V gene's germline CDR1 is ENHRY and CDR2 SYGVKD. V shed 4 bases, J shed 2 bases, and the junction held 8 bases outside the gene matches. In TCRdb, the 5' RACE reads were re-called with MiXCR into one record per CDR3 protein. Here the sample spans a few hundred thousand distinct CDR3 sequences, around 20% being singletons. Study results and caveats: In ankylosing spondylitis patients, matched synovial fluid reportedly showed significant enrichment of disease-linked clones. Previous work reported some of these motif variants in the synovial fluid and blood of reactive arthritis. Typical of ankylosing spondylitis blood, it appeared, was a TCR beta motif of several highly homologous variants.

This chain links TRBV10-3 with TRBJ2-7, with 13 bases matching TRBD2. Specimen: blood, either unsorted or a sorted T cell fraction (not recorded which). This clonotype originated in a female donor with ankylosing spondylitis or in good health (not recorded which). CDR3 amino acids: CAISGGTSGEGAYEQYF. For the CDR3, the DNA is TGTGCCATCAGTGGGGGGACTAGCGGGGAGGGGGCCTACGAGCAGTACTTC.